This entry describes one T cell receptor beta chain. These data come from a study of cytomegalovirus exposure and HLA in healthy donors. 13 Jbeta primers and 60 Vbeta primers were used for the PCR. Under the authors' procedure: Roughly 76 million unique TCR beta chains, roughly 11 million of them shared, were counted by a later analysis. Only in-frame clones appear in the TCRdb table, and some are missing; sequencing was by immunoSEQ multiplex PCR. V and J calls and clone size come straight from that table; D and trimming were deduced from the DNA. The data show roughly 84,000 clones, 70% to 85% seen once. V was trimmed by 9 bases and J by 0 bases, leaving 17 bases between them. Germline CDR1 is SNHLY and CDR2 is FYNNEI. The CDR3 extends over 15 amino acids.

V gene TRBV2 combines with J gene TRBJ1-1, with D maybe TRBD1 (5 bases). The TCR was taken from a human donor in good health. Sequenced sample: PBMCs. In DNA form, the CDR3 reads TGTGCCAGTAGGGCCGACACAGGTTTGAACACTGAAGCTTTCTTT. It encodes CASRADTGLNTEAFF.